Shown below are 7 T cell receptor beta chains from a single sample sequenced in a study of T cell responses to AZD1222 COVID-19 vaccine. Using immunoSEQ multiplex PCR, the repertoire was profiled, and TCRdb retains in-frame clones only, with some absent. In the table there are some 250,000 clones, 90% to 95% of which are singletons. Specimen: peripheral blood, collected 28 days after the second AZD1222 dose. The receptors were gathered from an adult who received the AZD1222 COVID-19 vaccine.

V usage is TRBV19 and J usage is TRBJ2-2, with D hard to call. The length of the CDR3 is 12 residues. Trimming left V 7 bases short and J 7 bases short, with 10 bases between. Looked up from germline, CDR1 is LNHDA and CDR2 is SQIVND (reference sequence). The CDR3 coding sequence is TGTGCCAGTAAAGTTCGGAACGGGGAGCTGTTTTTT. Its protein is CASKVRNGELFF.

This chain joins TRBV28 and TRBJ2-7, with TRBD2 matching 7 bases. CDR3 length equals 12 residues. Germline CDR1 and CDR2: MDHEN and SYDVKM. V dropped 5 bases and J dropped 7; count of bases not matched to a gene: 5. Here the CDR3 DNA reads TGTGCCAGCAGTCGGGGGGTAAATGAGCAGTACTTC. Its translation: CASSRGVNEQYF.

V is TRBV29-1 and J is TRBJ1-5; D is ambiguous. The CDR3 is made up of 12 amino acids. Germline loops: CDR1 SQVTM, CDR2 ANQGSEA. V lost 6 bases, J lost 4 bases, and 10 bases lay in between. CDR3 sequence: CSVGDGNQPQHF. CDR3 in DNA: TGCAGCGTCGGCGACGGGAATCAGCCCCAGCATTTT.

CDR3 DNA: TGTGCCAGCAGTCTCTCCGGGACTAATCCGGGGGAGCTGTTTTTT. This encodes CASSLSGTNPGELFF. The rearrangement uses TRBV27 and TRBJ2-2; 7 nucleotides match TRBD2. Germline V CDR1 and CDR2: MNHEY, SMNVEV (reference sequence). V was clipped by 5 bases and J by 8 bases; unmatched bases: 11. There are 15 residues in the CDR3.

V gene TRBV5-4 combines with J gene TRBJ2-5; TRBD2 is a possible D gene (7 bases). The CDR3 runs to 13 residues. From germline, CDR1 is SGHNT and CDR2 YYREEE (reference sequence). The ends were cut back, 4 bases at V and 5 bases at J, with 12 bases in the middle. CDR3: CASSRGAEETQYF. The DNA of the CDR3 is TGTGCCAGCAGCCGGGGGGCTGAGGAGACCCAGTACTTC.

V and J are TRBV28 and TRBJ1-2; D uncertain. Trimming removed 5 bases from V and 4 bases from J, with 14 bases in between. The CDR3 has 14 residues. CDR1 is MDHEN, CDR2 SYDVKM, per germline. This CDR3 reads CASSIKPWGYGYTF. In DNA, the CDR3 is TGTGCCAGCAGTATCAAACCGTGGGGCTATGGCTACACCTTC.

CDR3 residues: CASSSLKGKGMQYF. The CDR3 region has the DNA TGTGCCAGCAGTTCCCTCAAGGGAAAGGGGATGCAGTACTTC. The chain combines TRBV27 with TRBJ2-7, with D possibly being TRBD1 (5 bases). Trimming took off 4 bases at V and 9 bases at J, with 19 bases between the two ends. In germline, CDR1 is MNHEY, CDR2 SMNVEV (reference sequence). The CDR3 has 14 amino acids.